This T cell receptor beta chain originates from a study of CD8 T cells in ankylosing spondylitis. Study observations and caveats: There was reportedly significant enrichment of clones that were disease-linked in matched ankylosing spondylitis synovial fluid. Within ankylosing spondylitis blood, a TCR beta motif made up of seven or eight highly homologous variants appeared to be characteristic.

TCRdb independently ran MiXCR on the 5' RACE reads; one entry per CDR3 protein. The sample consists of approximately 100,000 distinct CDR3 sequences, almost 8.5% of them appearing once. Many counts were recorded for this clonotype. Its antigen remains unknown. The CDR3 has 15 residues. With 4 bases removed from V and 6 bases from J, the gap between germline ends came to 22 bases. Germline V gene data show CDR1 as DFQATT and CDR2 as SNEGSKA (reference sequence). The chain carries TRBV20-1 and TRBJ2-7, with D perhaps TRBD1 (6 bases). The sequence derives from a male donor with ankylosing spondylitis or in good health (not recorded which). Sequencing input: blood, either unsorted or a sorted T cell fraction (not recorded which). Here the CDR3 DNA reads TGCAGTGCTAACAGCCGAACCCGGACAGACGGCGAGCAGTACTTC. Residues: CSANSRTRTDGEQYF.